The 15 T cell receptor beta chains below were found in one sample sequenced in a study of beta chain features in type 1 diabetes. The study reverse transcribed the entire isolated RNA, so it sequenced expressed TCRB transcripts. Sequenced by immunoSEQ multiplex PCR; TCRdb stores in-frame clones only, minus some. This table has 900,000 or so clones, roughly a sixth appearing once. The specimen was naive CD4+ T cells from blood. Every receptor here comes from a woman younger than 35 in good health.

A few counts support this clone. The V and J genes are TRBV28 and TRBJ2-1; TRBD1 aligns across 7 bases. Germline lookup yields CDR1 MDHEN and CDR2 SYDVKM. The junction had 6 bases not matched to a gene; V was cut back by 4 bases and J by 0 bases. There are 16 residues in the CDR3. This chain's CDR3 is CASSSLQGSSYNEQFF. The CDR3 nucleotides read TGTGCCAGCAGTTCCTTACAGGGGAGCTCCTACAATGAGCAGTTCTTC.

The CDR3 reads CAISESQDGRNTEAFF. The CDR3 coding sequence is TGTGCCATCAGTGAGTCCCAGGACGGACGGAACACTGAAGCTTTCTTT. The rearrangement links TRBV10-3 to TRBJ1-1; D uncertain. Per germline, CDR1 ENHRY and CDR2 SYGVKD. Deletions cut 0 bases from V and 1 base from J, with 12 bases between. The CDR3 consists of 16 residues.

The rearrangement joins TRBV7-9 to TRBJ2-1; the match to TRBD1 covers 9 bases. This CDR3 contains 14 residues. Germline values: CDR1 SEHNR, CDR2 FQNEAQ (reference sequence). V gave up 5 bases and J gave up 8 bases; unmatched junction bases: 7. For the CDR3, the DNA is TGTGCCAGCAGCCTGCTCACAGGGGGCGATGAGCAGTTCTTC. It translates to CASSLLTGGDEQFF.

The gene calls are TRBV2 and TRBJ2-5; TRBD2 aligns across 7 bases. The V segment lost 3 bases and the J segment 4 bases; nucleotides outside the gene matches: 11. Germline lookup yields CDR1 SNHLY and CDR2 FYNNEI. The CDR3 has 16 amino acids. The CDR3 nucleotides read TGTGCCAGCAGTGAGAGGAGCGGGATCCGGAGAGAGACCCAGTACTTC. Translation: CASSERSGIRRETQYF.

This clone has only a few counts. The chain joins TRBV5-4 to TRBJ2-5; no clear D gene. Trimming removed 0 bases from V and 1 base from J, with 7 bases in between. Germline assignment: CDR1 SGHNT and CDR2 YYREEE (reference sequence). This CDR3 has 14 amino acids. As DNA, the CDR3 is TGTGCCAGCAGCTTGGCCTACAGCCAAGAGACCCAGTACTTC. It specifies CASSLAYSQETQYF.

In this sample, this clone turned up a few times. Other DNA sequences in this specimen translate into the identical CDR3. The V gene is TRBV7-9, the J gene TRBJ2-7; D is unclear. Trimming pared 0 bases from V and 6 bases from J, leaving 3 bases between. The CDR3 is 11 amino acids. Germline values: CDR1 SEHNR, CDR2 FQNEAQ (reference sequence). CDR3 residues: CASSLAREQYF. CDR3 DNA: TGTGCCAGCAGCTTAGCACGCGAGCAGTACTTC.

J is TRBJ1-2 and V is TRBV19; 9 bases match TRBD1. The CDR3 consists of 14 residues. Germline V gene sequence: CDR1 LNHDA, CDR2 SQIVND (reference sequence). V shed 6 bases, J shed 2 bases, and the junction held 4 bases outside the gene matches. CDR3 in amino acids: CASRTGTGNYGYTF. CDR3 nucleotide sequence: TGTGCCAGTAGGACCGGGACAGGGAACTATGGCTACACCTTC.

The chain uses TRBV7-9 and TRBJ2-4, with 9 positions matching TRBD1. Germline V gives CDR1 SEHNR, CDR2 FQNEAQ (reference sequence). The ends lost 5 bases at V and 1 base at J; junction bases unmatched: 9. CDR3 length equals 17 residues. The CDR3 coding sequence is TGTGCCAGCAGCCCAGTCGGGACAGGGTGGGCCAAAAACATTCAGTACTTC. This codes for CASSPVGTGWAKNIQYF. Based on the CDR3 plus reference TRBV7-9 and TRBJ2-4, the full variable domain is DTGVSQNPRHKITKRGQNVTFRCDPISEHNRLYWYRQTLGQGPEFLTYFQNEAQLEKSRLLSDRFSAERPKGSFSTLEIQRTEQGDSAMYLCASSPVGTGWAKNIQYFGAGTRLSVL.

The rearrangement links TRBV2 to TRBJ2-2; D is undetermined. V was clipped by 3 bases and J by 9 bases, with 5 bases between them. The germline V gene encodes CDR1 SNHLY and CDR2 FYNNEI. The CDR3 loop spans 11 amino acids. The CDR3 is CASSDLRELFF. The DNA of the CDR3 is TGTGCCAGCAGTGATCTTCGGGAGCTGTTTTTT.

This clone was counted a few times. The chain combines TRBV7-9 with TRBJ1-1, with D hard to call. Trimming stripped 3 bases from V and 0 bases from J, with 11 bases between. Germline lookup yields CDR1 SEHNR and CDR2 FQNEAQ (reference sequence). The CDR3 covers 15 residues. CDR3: CASSLKQILNTEAFF. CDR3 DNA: TGTGCCAGCAGCTTGAAACAGATCTTGAACACTGAAGCTTTCTTT.

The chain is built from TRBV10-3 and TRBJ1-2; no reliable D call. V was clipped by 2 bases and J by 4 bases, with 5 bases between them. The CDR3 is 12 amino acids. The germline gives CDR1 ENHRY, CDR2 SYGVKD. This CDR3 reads CAISEALYGYTF. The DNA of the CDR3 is TGTGCCATCAGTGAGGCTCTCTATGGCTACACCTTC.

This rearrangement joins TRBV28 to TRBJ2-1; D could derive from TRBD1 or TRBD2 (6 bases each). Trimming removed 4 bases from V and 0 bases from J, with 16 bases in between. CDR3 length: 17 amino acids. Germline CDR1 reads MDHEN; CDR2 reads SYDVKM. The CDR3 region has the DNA TGTGCCAGCAGTTCCGTCCGGGGGACATTCTCCTACAATGAGCAGTTCTTC. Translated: CASSSVRGTFSYNEQFF.

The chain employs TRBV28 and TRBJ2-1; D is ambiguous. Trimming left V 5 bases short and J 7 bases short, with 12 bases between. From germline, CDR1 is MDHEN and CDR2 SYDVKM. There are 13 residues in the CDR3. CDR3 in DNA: TGTGCCAGCAGTGAGCCCGGTCGGAATGAGCAGTTCTTC. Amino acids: CASSEPGRNEQFF.

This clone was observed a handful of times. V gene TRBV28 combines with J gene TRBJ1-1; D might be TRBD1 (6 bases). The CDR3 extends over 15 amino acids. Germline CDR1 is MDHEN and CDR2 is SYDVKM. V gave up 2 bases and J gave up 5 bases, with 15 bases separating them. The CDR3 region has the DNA TGTGCCAGCAGTTTACGGGGGCCCGTAAATACTGAAGCTTTCTTT. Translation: CASSLRGPVNTEAFF.

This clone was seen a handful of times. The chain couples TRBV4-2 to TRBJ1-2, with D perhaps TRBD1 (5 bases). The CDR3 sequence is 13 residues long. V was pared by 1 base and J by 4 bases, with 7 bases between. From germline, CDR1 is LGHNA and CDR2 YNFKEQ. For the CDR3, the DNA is TGTGCCAGCAGCCAAGCCGGGGGCTATGGCTACACCTTC. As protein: CASSQAGGYGYTF.